This TCR beta chain emerged from a study of identical twins. Points from the study as a whole: The abundant beta clonotypes from cord blood had fewer insertions, and memory repertoires had none of this.

For this clonotype: Its matching antigen is unknown.

The CDR3 has 12 amino acids. V shed 4 bases and J shed 3 bases, with 7 bases lying between them. Germline values: CDR1 LNHDA, CDR2 SQIVND (reference sequence). It was template switching that added a universal primer site, and there were unique molecular identifiers on the cDNA. TCRdb passed the 5' RACE reads through MiXCR, listing each CDR3 protein once. Seen here are approximately 620,000 distinct CDR3 sequences, around 8.3% observed once, and the top ten hold roughly 0.9%. These data were likewise used in another study, on yellow fever vaccine responses in identical twins.

Material for sequencing was PBMCs. The source of this sequence is a woman between 18 and 30 years old in good health. This chain links TRBV19 with TRBJ2-7; D unclear. The CDR3 reads CASSKQNYEQYF. CDR3 nucleotides: TGTGCCAGTAGTAAGCAGAACTACGAGCAGTACTTC. Filled out from reference TRBV19 and TRBJ2-7, the complete variable domain reads DGGITQSPKYLFRKEGQNVTLSCEQNLNHDAMYWYRQDPGQGLRLIYYSQIVNDFQKGDIAEGYSVSREKKESFPLTVTSAQKNPTAFYLCASSKQNYEQYFGPGTRLTVT.